These 6 T cell receptor beta chains came from one sample sequenced in a study of response to subunit inactivated influenza vaccine. TCRdb recomputed calls from the RT-PCR reads with MiXCR, one row per CDR3 protein. The table has 490,000 or so distinct CDR3 sequences, 7.5% to 8.5% seen once. Sequencing used PBMCs from blood, obtained around 25 months after vaccination. These receptors were collected from a man aged 50 to 69 who received an inactivated influenza vaccine.

This clonotype came up a few times. V and J are TRBV20-1 and TRBJ2-7; TRBD2 matches 8 bases. The germline V gene encodes CDR1 DFQATT and CDR2 SNEGSKA (reference sequence). This CDR3 region has 15 residues. The ends lost 6 bases at V and 4 bases at J; junction bases unmatched: 14. The CDR3 protein is CSARGPTSVSYEQYF. The CDR3 DNA is TGCAGTGCGCGAGGCCCGACTAGCGTCTCATACGAGCAGTACTTC.

This clonotype was seen ten or more times. The chain employs TRBV3-1 and TRBJ2-1; no reliable D call. CDR3 length: 14 residues. The germline V and J ends were trimmed by 4 bases and 4 bases, with 11 bases remaining between them. Looked up from germline, CDR1 is LGHDT and CDR2 is YNNKEL (reference sequence). CDR3 bases: TGTGCCAGCAGCCTTGGCCCCGGATACAATGAGCAGTTCTTC. It encodes CASSLGPGYNEQFF.

This clonotype was observed at least ten times. This chain connects TRBV2 to TRBJ2-7; D remains ambiguous. Germline CDR1 SNHLY, CDR2 FYNNEI. This CDR3 is built from 12 residues. V was cut by 7 bases and J by 5 bases, with 12 bases left in between. As DNA, the CDR3 is TGTGCCAGCAAAAGGAGTGGGGACGAGCAGTACTTC. Its protein product is CASKRSGDEQYF.

This clonotype was recorded at least ten times. J is TRBJ2-1 and V is TRBV5-1; 7 nucleotides agree with TRBD1. Germline V gives CDR1 SGHRS, CDR2 YFSETQ. The V and J ends lost 6 bases and 0 bases, in that order; junction bases with no gene match: 9. The CDR3 length is 16 residues. The CDR3 sequence is CASNTRQGSSYNEQFF. The CDR3 nucleotides read TGCGCCAGCAACACAAGACAGGGTAGCTCCTACAATGAGCAGTTCTTC. The full variable domain, rest sourced from reference TRBV5-1 and TRBJ2-1, is KAGVTQTPRYLIKTRGQQVTLSCSPISGHRSVSWYQQTPGQGLQFLFEYFSETQRNKGNFPGRFSGRQFSNSRSEMNVSTLELGDSALYLCASNTRQGSSYNEQFFGPGTRLTVL.

This clonotype was detected many times. The rearrangement joins TRBV4-1 to TRBJ2-3; weak D call: TRBD1 (6 bases). Trimming left V 5 bases short and J 3 bases short, with 15 bases between. CDR3 length: 15 residues. The V gene's germline CDR1 is MGHRA and CDR2 YSYEKL. This CDR3 reads CASSGQQGVTDTQYF. The CDR3 nucleotides are TGCGCCAGCAGCGGCCAACAGGGTGTGACAGATACGCAGTATTTT.

This clonotype has a count of ten or more. V usage is TRBV3-1 and J usage is TRBJ2-5, with D uncertain. In germline, CDR1 is LGHDT, CDR2 YNNKEL (reference sequence). The V gene lost 0 bases and the J gene lost 0 bases, with 5 bases spanning the gap. CDR3 length: 14 residues. The CDR3 is CASSQETYQETQYF. The DNA for the CDR3 is TGTGCCAGCAGCCAAGAGACGTACCAAGAGACCCAGTACTTC.